This T cell receptor beta chain was documented in a study of blood T cell repertoires in COVID-19. Measured with immunoSEQ multiplex PCR; TCRdb has only the in-frame clones, and not every one. The table has about 55,000 clones, approximately 85% seen once. CDR1 MRHNA and CDR2 SNTAGT come from the germline V gene. The CDR3 covers 16 residues. V dropped 4 bases and J dropped 2; count of bases not matched to a gene: 3. The chain uses TRBV6-4 and TRBJ2-2, with 11 bases matching TRBD2. The sequencing input was peripheral blood. The source is a human donor in a cohort sampled during active COVID-19. The CDR3 sequence is CASSGGLAENTGELFF. The DNA of the CDR3 is TGTGCCAGCAGTGGGGGACTAGCGGAAAACACCGGGGAGCTGTTTTTT.